The 21 T cell receptor beta chains below were found in one sample sequenced in a study of T cell changes during pregnancy in multiple sclerosis. TCRdb keeps only in-frame clones here, not all; method: immunoSEQ multiplex PCR. The sample lists about 38,000 clones, about 91% seen once, with 9% to 13% in the top ten. Sequenced here: CD8+ T cells from peripheral blood mononuclear cells, sampled after pregnancy. The receptors were gathered from a female donor with multiple sclerosis, enrolled in a pregnancy study.

This chain joins TRBV19 and TRBJ1-1; no definite D call. V lost 5 bases, J lost 3 bases, and 16 bases lay in between. Germline V gene lookup returns CDR1 LNHDA and CDR2 SQIVND (reference sequence). This CDR3 is 15 amino acids long. CDR3 sequence (DNA): TGTGCCAGTAGTGGCCTAGGCGATCTGGACACTGAAGCTTTCTTT. Residues: CASSGLGDLDTEAFF.

The genes are TRBV7-9 and TRBJ1-1, with D tentatively TRBD1 (5 bases). CDR3 size: 15 residues. Trimming removed 6 bases at V and 6 bases at J, with 20 bases between. Germline CDR1 and CDR2: SEHNR and FQNEAQ (reference sequence). The CDR3 reads CASRDGVGGNPEAFF. The CDR3 nucleotides read TGTGCCAGCAGGGATGGGGTGGGGGGAAACCCTGAAGCTTTCTTT.

The rearrangement joins TRBV28 to TRBJ2-7; D might be TRBD1 (5 bases). Germline loops: CDR1 MDHEN, CDR2 SYDVKM. The V and J ends lost 6 bases and 2 bases respectively, with 20 bases between them. The CDR3 is 16 residues long. This CDR3 reads CASSSSQAGRAYEQYF. The CDR3 DNA is TGTGCCAGCAGCAGTAGTCAGGCTGGCAGGGCCTACGAGCAGTACTTC.

V and J are TRBV5-5 and TRBJ1-2, with 7 bases matching TRBD1. Losses at the gene ends were 0 bases for V and 4 bases for J; bases not matched to a gene: 3. Germline assignment: CDR1 SGHKS and CDR2 YYEKEE (reference sequence). The CDR3 consists of 14 residues. In nucleotides, the CDR3 is TGTGCCAGCAGCTTGGACAGGGGAATCTATGGCTACACCTTC. The encoded protein is CASSLDRGIYGYTF.

This sequence joins TRBV9 and TRBJ2-4; no definite D call. CDR1 and CDR2 (germline): SGDLS, YYNGEE. This CDR3 comprises 13 residues. V shed 0 bases and J shed 1 base, with 2 bases lying between them. CDR3 coding DNA: TGTGCCAGCAGCGTAGCGGCCAAAAACATTCAGTACTTC. This translates into CASSVAAKNIQYF.

The gene calls are TRBV6-5 and TRBJ1-3; 10 bases line up with TRBD1. J gave up 7 bases and V 5 bases, and 5 bases lay outside the gene matches. CDR3 length: 14 residues. Germline CDR1 is MNHEY and CDR2 is SVGAGI. The CDR3 DNA is TGTGCCAGCAGTCGCCGGGACAGGGGTAACACCATATATTTT. Its protein is CASSRRDRGNTIYF.

The chain employs TRBV13 and TRBJ2-5; D may be TRBD2 (5 bases). CDR1 PRHDT and CDR2 FYEKMQ come from the germline V gene (reference sequence). Trimming stripped 2 bases from V and 2 bases from J, with 12 bases between. The CDR3 is made up of 15 amino acids. In DNA form, the CDR3 reads TGTGCCAGCAGCTTAAAGGGTGGAGGACAAGAGACCCAGTACTTC. Translating it yields CASSLKGGGQETQYF.

V and J are TRBV27 and TRBJ2-1; D unclear. Germline values: CDR1 MNHEY, CDR2 SMNVEV (reference sequence). The germline V and J ends were trimmed by 3 bases and 10 bases, with 10 bases remaining between them. The CDR3 is 12 residues long. CDR3 DNA: TGTGCCAGCAGTTTCCCGGGTTTGGAGCAGTTCTTC. It yields the protein CASSFPGLEQFF.

This chain connects TRBV11-2 to TRBJ2-1, with a possible D match to TRBD2 (5 bases). The CDR3 totals 17 residues. Germline V gives CDR1 SGHAT, CDR2 FQNNGV. The V end was cut by 5 bases, the J end by 0 bases, with 17 bases between. CDR3 in amino acids: CASSLRTFPSSYNEQFF. The CDR3 bases are TGTGCCAGCAGCCTCCGGACTTTCCCGAGCTCCTACAATGAGCAGTTCTTC.

The chain links TRBV27 to TRBJ2-1, with 14 bases fitting TRBD2. This CDR3 comprises 18 residues. Germline CDR1 reads MNHEY; CDR2 reads SMNVEV (reference sequence). J gave up 4 bases and V 9 bases, and 14 bases lay outside the gene matches. CDR3 sequence (DNA): TGTGCCAGTTCGGGACTAGCGGGAGTGCCACCCCATTACAATGAGCAGTTCTTC. Translated: CASSGLAGVPPHYNEQFF.

The chain uses TRBV12-2 and TRBJ1-2; the table's TRBD1 call for D was not verified on the DNA. TRBV12-2 is assigned pseudogene status. The CDR3 covers 18 residues. The CDR3 DNA is TGTGCAAGTCGCTTAGCCATTGACTGGGACAGGGGTAACTATGGCTACACCTTC. Translation gives CASRLAIDWDRGNYGYTF.

CDR3 sequence: CASSFRSVLDNNEQFF. DNA for the CDR3: TGTGCCAGCAGCTTTCGTTCTGTACTAGATAACAATGAGCAGTTCTTC. V and J are TRBV11-2 and TRBJ2-1, with D maybe TRBD2 (5 bases). CDR1 is SGHAT and CDR2 is FQNNGV in the germline V gene. Trimming took off 3 bases at V and 5 bases at J, with 17 bases between the two ends. This CDR3 is 16 amino acids long.

The V and J genes are TRBV4-1 and TRBJ2-7, with 9 positions matching TRBD1. The CDR3 is 15 residues long. J lost 2 bases, V lost 3 bases, and 5 bases had no gene match. The germline CDR1 and CDR2 sequences are MGHRA and YSYEKL. The CDR3 sequence is CASSHPGTGTYEQYF. CDR3 coding DNA: TGCGCCAGCAGCCACCCCGGGACAGGGACCTACGAGCAGTACTTC.

The chain uses TRBV7-9 and TRBJ1-4; the D gene is possibly TRBD1 (5 bases). Trimming left V 2 bases short and J 8 bases short, with 15 bases between. In germline, CDR1 is SEHNR, CDR2 FQNEAQ (reference sequence). The CDR3 runs to 15 residues. The CDR3 nucleotides are TGTGCCAGCAGCTTAACCCTAGGGGAAGGAGAAAAACTGTTTTTT. Translated, it gives CASSLTLGEGEKLFF.

The chain carries TRBV19 and TRBJ2-7; a weak D match, TRBD2 (5 bases). V was trimmed by 5 bases and J by 0 bases, leaving 11 bases between them. Germline values: CDR1 LNHDA, CDR2 SQIVND (reference sequence). This CDR3 has 14 residues. The CDR3 spells CASSLAGSSYEQYF. In nucleotides, the CDR3 is TGTGCCAGTAGTCTCGCTGGGAGCTCCTACGAGCAGTACTTC.

This clone is large within its sample. V is TRBV28 and J is TRBJ1-2; D not certain. Germline CDR1 reads MDHEN; CDR2 reads SYDVKM. The CDR3 is 14 amino acids. Trimming shortened V by 3 bases and J by 3 bases, and 11 bases separated the two germline ends. This CDR3 reads CASSFSGADYGYTF. The CDR3 DNA follows: TGTGCCAGCAGTTTTTCGGGTGCCGACTATGGCTACACCTTC.

A single count supports this clone. The genes are TRBV27 and TRBJ2-1, with 9 bases matching TRBD2. Trimming at V came to 6 bases and at J to 12 bases, leaving 9 bases not matched to a gene. CDR3 size: 13 residues. Germline CDR1 is MNHEY and CDR2 is SMNVEV (reference sequence). CDR3 in DNA: TGTGCCAGCAGCCCGGCGGGGGGGATTTGGCAGTTCTTC. Its translation: CASSPAGGIWQFF.

CDR3: CASSPAGAGYGYTF. DNA of the CDR3: TGTGCCAGCAGTCCTGCGGGGGCGGGCTATGGCTACACCTTC. J is TRBJ1-2 and V is TRBV28, with a possible D match to TRBD1 (6 bases). CDR3 length equals 14 residues. The germline V gene has CDR1 MDHEN and CDR2 SYDVKM. V shed 5 bases and J shed 4 bases, with 14 bases lying between them.

This clone rates as large. V and J are TRBV27 and TRBJ2-5; 7 nucleotides align to TRBD1. Germline V gene lookup returns CDR1 MNHEY and CDR2 SMNVEV (reference sequence). The CDR3 has 14 amino acids. Losses at the gene ends were 5 bases for V and 2 bases for J; bases not matched to a gene: 5. The CDR3 loop is CASSIQGLQETQYF. CDR3 sequence (DNA): TGTGCCAGCAGTATACAGGGGTTACAAGAGACCCAGTACTTC.

The gene calls are TRBV5-1 and TRBJ1-2; D not resolved. The germline V and J ends were trimmed by 4 bases and 4 bases, with 8 bases remaining between them. CDR1 SGHRS and CDR2 YFSETQ come from the germline V gene. This CDR3 has 12 residues. Written as DNA, the CDR3 is TGCGCCAGCAGCGTGGACTCCTATGGCTACACCTTC. Translation gives CASSVDSYGYTF.

The V gene is TRBV6-6, the J gene TRBJ2-7, with a tentative D call TRBD1 (5 bases). With 0 bases removed from V and 3 bases from J, the gap between germline ends came to 9 bases. The CDR3 is 14 residues long. From germline, CDR1 is MNHNY and CDR2 SVGAGI (reference sequence). The CDR3 nucleotides are TGTGCCAGCAGTTACTCGGGGCGGAACTACGAGCAGTACTTC. Translation gives CASSYSGRNYEQYF.